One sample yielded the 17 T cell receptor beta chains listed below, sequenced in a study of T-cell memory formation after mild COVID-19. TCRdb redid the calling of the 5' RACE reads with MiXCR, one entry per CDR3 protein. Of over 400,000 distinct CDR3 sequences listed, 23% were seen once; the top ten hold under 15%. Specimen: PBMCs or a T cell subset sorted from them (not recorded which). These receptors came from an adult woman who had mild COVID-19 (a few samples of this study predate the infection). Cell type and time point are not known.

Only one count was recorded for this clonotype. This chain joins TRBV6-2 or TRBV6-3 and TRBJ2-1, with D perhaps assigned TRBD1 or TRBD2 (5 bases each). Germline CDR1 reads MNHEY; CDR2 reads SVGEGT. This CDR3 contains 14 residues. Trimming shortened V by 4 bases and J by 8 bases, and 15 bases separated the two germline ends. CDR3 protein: CASSFAFGGDEQFF. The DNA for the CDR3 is TGTGCCAGCAGTTTCGCCTTTGGGGGAGATGAGCAGTTCTTC.

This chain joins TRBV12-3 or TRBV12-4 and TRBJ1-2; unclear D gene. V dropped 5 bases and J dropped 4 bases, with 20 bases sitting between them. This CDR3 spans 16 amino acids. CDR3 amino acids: CASSPSPGYESYGYTF. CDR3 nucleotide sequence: TGTGCCAGCAGTCCCTCCCCGGGATACGAGAGCTATGGCTACACCTTC.

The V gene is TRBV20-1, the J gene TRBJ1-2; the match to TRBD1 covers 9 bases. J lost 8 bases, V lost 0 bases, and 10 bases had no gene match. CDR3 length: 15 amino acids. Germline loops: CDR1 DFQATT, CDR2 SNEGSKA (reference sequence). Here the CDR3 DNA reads TGCAGTGCTAGAGAGGTCGGGACAGGGCCAAAAGGCTACACCTTC. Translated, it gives CSAREVGTGPKGYTF.

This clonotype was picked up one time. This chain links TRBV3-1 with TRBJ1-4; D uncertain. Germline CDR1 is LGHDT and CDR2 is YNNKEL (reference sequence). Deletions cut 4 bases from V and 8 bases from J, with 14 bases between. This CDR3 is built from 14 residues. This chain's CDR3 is CASSPLLHVEKLFF. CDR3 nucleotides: TGTGCCAGCAGCCCGCTTCTCCACGTGGAAAAACTGTTTTTT.

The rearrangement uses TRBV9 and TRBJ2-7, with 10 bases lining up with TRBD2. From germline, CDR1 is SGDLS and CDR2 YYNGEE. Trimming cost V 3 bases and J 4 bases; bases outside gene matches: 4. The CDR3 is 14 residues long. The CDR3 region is CASSASSGGYEQYF. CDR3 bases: TGTGCCAGCAGCGCTTCTAGCGGGGGATACGAGCAGTACTTC.

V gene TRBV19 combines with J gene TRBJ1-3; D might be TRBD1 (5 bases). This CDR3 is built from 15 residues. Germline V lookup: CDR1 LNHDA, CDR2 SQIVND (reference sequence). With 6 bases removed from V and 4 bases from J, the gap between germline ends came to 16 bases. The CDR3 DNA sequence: TGTGCCAGTAGCACGATGGCAGGGTGGGGAAACACCATATATTTT. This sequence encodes CASSTMAGWGNTIYF. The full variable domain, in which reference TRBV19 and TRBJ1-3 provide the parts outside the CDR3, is DGGITQSPKYLFRKEGQNVTLSCEQNLNHDAMYWYRQDPGQGLRLIYYSQIVNDFQKGDIAEGYSVSREKKESFPLTVTSAQKNPTAFYLCASSTMAGWGNTIYFGEGSWLTVV.

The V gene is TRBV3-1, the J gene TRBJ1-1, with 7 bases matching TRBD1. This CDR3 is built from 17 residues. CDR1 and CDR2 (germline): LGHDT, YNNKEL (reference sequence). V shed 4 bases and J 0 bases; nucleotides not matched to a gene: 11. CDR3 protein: CASSPVPGQSMNTEAFF. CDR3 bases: TGTGCCAGCAGCCCTGTCCCGGGACAGTCGATGAACACTGAAGCTTTCTTT.

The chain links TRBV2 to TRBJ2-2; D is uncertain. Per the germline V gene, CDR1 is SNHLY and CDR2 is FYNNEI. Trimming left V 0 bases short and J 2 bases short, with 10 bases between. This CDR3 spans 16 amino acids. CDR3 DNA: TGTGCCAGCAGTGAAGCGCGCGTAGGAAACACCGGGGAGCTGTTTTTT. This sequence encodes CASSEARVGNTGELFF.

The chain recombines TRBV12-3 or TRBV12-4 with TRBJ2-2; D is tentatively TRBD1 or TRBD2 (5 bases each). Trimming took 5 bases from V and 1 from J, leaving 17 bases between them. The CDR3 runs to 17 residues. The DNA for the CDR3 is TGTGCCAGCAGTCGAGGGACCCAATCTATGAACACCGGGGAGCTGTTTTTT. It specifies CASSRGTQSMNTGELFF.

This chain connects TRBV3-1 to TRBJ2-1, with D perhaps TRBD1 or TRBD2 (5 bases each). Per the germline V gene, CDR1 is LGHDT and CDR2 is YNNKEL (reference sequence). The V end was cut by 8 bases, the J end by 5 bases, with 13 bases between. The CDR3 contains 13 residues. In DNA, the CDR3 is TGTGCCAGCTCGGGACGAGCGGACAATGAGCAGTTCTTC. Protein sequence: CASSGRADNEQFF.

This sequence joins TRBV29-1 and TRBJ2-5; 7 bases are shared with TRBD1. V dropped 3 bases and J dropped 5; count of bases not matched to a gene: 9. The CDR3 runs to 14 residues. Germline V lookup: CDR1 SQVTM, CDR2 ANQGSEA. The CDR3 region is CSVEWTGSRETQYF. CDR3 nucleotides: TGCAGCGTTGAGTGGACAGGCTCAAGGGAGACCCAGTACTTC.

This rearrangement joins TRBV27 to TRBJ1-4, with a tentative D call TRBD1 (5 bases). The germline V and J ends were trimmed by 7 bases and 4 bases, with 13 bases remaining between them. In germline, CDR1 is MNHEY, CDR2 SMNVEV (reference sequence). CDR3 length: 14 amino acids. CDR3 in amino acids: CASTSGRFNEKLFF. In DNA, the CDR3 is TGTGCCAGCACTTCAGGGAGGTTTAATGAAAAACTGTTTTTT.

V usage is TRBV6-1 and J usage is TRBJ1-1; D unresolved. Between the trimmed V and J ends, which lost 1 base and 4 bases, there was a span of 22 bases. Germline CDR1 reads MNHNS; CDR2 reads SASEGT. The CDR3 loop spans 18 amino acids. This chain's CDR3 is CASSEELYGSRPLTEAFF. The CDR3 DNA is TGTGCCAGCAGTGAAGAGCTCTATGGCTCCCGACCCCTCACTGAAGCTTTCTTT.

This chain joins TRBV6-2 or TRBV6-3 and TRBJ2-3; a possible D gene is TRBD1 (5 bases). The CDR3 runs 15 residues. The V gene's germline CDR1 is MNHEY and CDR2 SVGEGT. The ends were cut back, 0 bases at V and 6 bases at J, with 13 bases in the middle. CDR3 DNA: TGTGCCAGCAGTTACTCGAATGCAGGGCAGGATACGCAGTATTTT. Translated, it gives CASSYSNAGQDTQYF.

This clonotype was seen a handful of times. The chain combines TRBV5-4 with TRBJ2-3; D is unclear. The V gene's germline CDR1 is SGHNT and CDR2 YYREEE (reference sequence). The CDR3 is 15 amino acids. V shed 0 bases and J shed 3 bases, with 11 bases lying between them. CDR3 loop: CASSLDRLVTDTQYF. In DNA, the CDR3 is TGTGCCAGCAGCTTGGATCGGCTCGTGACAGATACGCAGTATTTT.

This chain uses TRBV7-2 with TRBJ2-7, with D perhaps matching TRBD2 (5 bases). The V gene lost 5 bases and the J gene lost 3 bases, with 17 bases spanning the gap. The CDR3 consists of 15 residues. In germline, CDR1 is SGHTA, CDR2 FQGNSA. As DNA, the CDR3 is TGTGCCAGCAGCAAGAGGCCGGGGTACAACTACGAGCAGTACTTC. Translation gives CASSKRPGYNYEQYF.

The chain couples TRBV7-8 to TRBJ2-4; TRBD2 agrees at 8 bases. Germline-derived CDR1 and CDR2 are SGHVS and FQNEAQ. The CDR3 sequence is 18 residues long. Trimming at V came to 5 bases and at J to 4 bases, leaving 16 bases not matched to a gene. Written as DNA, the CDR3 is TGTGCCAGCAGCCCGAGACGACCGGGACTAGATACTAAAAACATTCAGTACTTC. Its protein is CASSPRRPGLDTKNIQYF.